This T cell receptor beta chain was sequenced in a study of graft-versus-host responses after intestinal transplantation. The wider study: Isolated intestinal, liver-intestinal, or multivisceral transplants had been given to the recipients.

Irradiated, violet-dye-labeled stimulator cells, some 200,000 in number, were plated with some 200,000 CFSE-labeled responder cells. Sorting after the reaction isolated proliferating CFSE-low CD3+CD4+ and CD3+CD8+ responders. Clones were read by immunoSEQ multiplex PCR, and TCRdb kept only the in-frame ones, dropping some. Of roughly 20,000 clones listed, 40% to 50% are singletons. The germline V gene has CDR1 MNHNY and CDR2 SVGAGI (reference sequence). CDR3 length equals 14 residues. Unmatched junction bases numbered 11, after V lost 8 bases and J lost 5 bases. Regarding the study as a whole: High graft-versus-host to host-versus-graft clonal ratios were seen in allografts of patients with graft-donor T cell macrochimerism. Some GvH clones were seen earlier in gut or blood, suggesting intestinal origin.

The chain has TRBV6-6 and TRBJ2-7; 8 bases align to TRBD2. The TCR sequence derives from a human patient who received an intestinal transplant. The sequencing used alloreactive CD8+ T cells from a mixed lymphocyte reaction culture, collected before intestinal transplant. Subset of the sample: CFSE-low proliferating T cells sorted from approximately 6-day pre-transplant mixed lymphocyte reaction (GvH or HvG direction). CDR3: CASGKVAGFHEQYF. CDR3 coding DNA: TGTGCCAGCGGGAAGGTAGCGGGATTCCACGAGCAGTACTTC.